This T cell receptor beta chain was captured by sequencing in a study of regulatory T cells in long-lasting Graves disease. Study-level findings and limits: Persistent disease showed a preference for TRBV28, TRBJ1-2 and TRBJ2-5. Persistent Graves' patients showed a TCR diversity that was lower than that of newly diagnosed ones.

This clonotype has just a few counts. Its antigen is currently unknown. Time point: newly diagnosed GD, antithyroid drugs for less than 3 months. Isolated PBMC RNA provided the starting material for the TCR library. It was by American Thyroid Association guidelines that Graves' disease was diagnosed. Construction of TCR beta libraries relied on iRepertoire HTBI primers and on Arm-PCR targeting CDR3 regions. TCRdb redid the calling of the multiplex PCR reads with MiXCR, one entry per CDR3 protein. The profile shows 560,000 or so distinct CDR3 sequences, roughly a sixth of them singletons. CDR1 and CDR2 from the germline V gene are MDHEN and SYDVKM. V gave up 9 bases and J gave up 9 bases, with 21 bases separating them. The CDR3 spans 15 residues. This same sample was also taken into another study, of T cells in Graves' hyperthyroidism and ophthalmopathy.

The origin of this receptor is a young man with Graves disease. The input for sequencing was peripheral blood mononuclear cells (PBMCs), taken at new diagnosis, from a patient treated with antithyroid drugs. The rearrangement links TRBV28 to TRBJ1-6, with D possibly being TRBD1 (6 bases). CDR3 bases: TGTGCCAGTGGGGGACAAGCCCGGTTAAGTTCACCCCTCCACTTT. Protein sequence: CASGGQARLSSPLHF. The whole variable domain, filled in from reference TRBV28 and TRBJ1-6, reads DVKVTQSSRYLVKRTGEKVFLECVQDMDHENMFWYRQDPGLGLRLIYFSYDVKMKEKGDIPEGYSVSREKKERFSLILESASTNQTSMYLCASGGQARLSSPLHFGNGTRLTVT.